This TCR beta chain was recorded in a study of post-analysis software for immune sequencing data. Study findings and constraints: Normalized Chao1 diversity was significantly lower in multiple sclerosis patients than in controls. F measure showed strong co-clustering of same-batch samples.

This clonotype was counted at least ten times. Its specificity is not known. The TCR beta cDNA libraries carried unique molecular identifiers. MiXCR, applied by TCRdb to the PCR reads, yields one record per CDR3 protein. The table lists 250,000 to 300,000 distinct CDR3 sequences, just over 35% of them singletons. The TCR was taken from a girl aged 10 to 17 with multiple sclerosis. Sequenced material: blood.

CDR3 coding DNA: TGCAGTGCTAGGGGGGGACTTGCGGGGGATGAGCAGTTCTTC. Protein: CSARGGLAGDEQFF. The chain couples TRBV20-1 to TRBJ2-1; TRBD2 aligns across 7 bases. Germline-derived CDR1 and CDR2 are DFQATT and SNEGSKA (reference sequence). J was trimmed by 8 bases and V by 3 bases; bases with no gene match: 10. There are 14 residues in the CDR3.